A selection of T cell receptor beta chains follows, all from one sample in a study of blood T cell repertoires in COVID-19. Using immunoSEQ multiplex PCR, the repertoire was profiled, and TCRdb retains in-frame clones only, with some absent. The sample yields tens of thousands of clones, about 80% seen once. Sequenced sample: peripheral blood. The receptors originated from a man aged 50 to 59 with acute or convalescent COVID-19. CDR3s include the opening cysteine and the closing phenylalanine or tryptophan. Each record gives: D gene, J gene, V gene, clone size, CDR3 protein, CDR3 DNA. D genes are given only for firm matches. Part of the rows lack a size; the others show once, few, many or a class for expanded clones.

D gene: TRBD1
J gene: TRBJ1-2
V gene: TRBV3-1/TRBV3-2
clone size: once
CDR3 protein: CASSQERGGQGAFDGYTF
CDR3 DNA: TGTGCCAGCAGCCAAGAGCGCGGCGGACAGGGGGCTTTCGATGGCTACACCTTC

D gene: TRBD2
J gene: TRBJ2-1
V gene: TRBV5-4
clone size: .
CDR3 protein: CASSLAGTSSYNEQFF
CDR3 DNA: TGTGCCAGCAGCTTGGCAGGGACTAGCTCCTACAATGAGCAGTTCTTC

D gene: TRBD1
J gene: TRBJ1-1
V gene: TRBV2
clone size: .
CDR3 protein: CASRADRGYTEAFF
CDR3 DNA: TGTGCCAGCAGGGCGGACAGGGGGTACACTGAAGCTTTCTTT

D gene: TRBD2
J gene: TRBJ2-7
V gene: TRBV10-3
clone size: .
CDR3 protein: CAISTGLAGPPPNEQYF
CDR3 DNA: TGTGCCATCAGCACGGGACTAGCGGGGCCCCCGCCAAATGAGCAGTACTTC

D gene: TRBD1
J gene: TRBJ2-2
V gene: TRBV5-1
clone size: .
CDR3 protein: CASSQAGTGGSTGELFF
CDR3 DNA: TGCGCCAGCAGCCAAGCCGGGACAGGGGGTAGCACCGGGGAGCTGTTTTTT

D gene: .
J gene: TRBJ2-2
V gene: TRBV28
clone size: .
CDR3 protein: CASTLGGAGTGELFF
CDR3 DNA: TGTGCCAGCACCCTGGGGGGGGCGGGGACCGGGGAGCTGTTTTTT

D gene: .
J gene: TRBJ2-1
V gene: TRBV4-1
clone size: .
CDR3 protein: CASSQGHSSYNEQFF
CDR3 DNA: TGCGCCAGCAGCCAGGGACACAGCTCCTACAATGAGCAGTTCTTC

D gene: .
J gene: TRBJ2-7
V gene: TRBV7-2
clone size: .
CDR3 protein: CASSYSTIYEQYF
CDR3 DNA: TGTGCCAGCAGCTACTCAACGATATACGAGCAGTACTTC

D gene: .
J gene: TRBJ1-1
V gene: TRBV6-5
clone size: .
CDR3 protein: CASSRSQGVGTEAFF
CDR3 DNA: TGTGCCAGCAGTCGGTCACAGGGTGTAGGCACTGAAGCTTTCTTT

D gene: TRBD1
J gene: TRBJ1-1
V gene: TRBV6-5
clone size: .
CDR3 protein: CATGQGLNTEAFF
CDR3 DNA: TGTGCCACGGGACAGGGACTGAACACTGAAGCTTTCTTT

D gene: TRBD1
J gene: TRBJ1-4
V gene: TRBV3-1/TRBV3-2
clone size: .
CDR3 protein: CASSTRGANEKLFF
CDR3 DNA: TGTGCCAGCAGCACCAGGGGGGCTAATGAAAAACTGTTTTTT

D gene: .
J gene: TRBJ1-1
V gene: TRBV10-3
clone size: .
CDR3 protein: CAIRAGAAEAFF
CDR3 DNA: TGTGCCATCAGGGCGGGGGCAGCTGAAGCTTTCTTT

D gene: .
J gene: TRBJ2-1
V gene: TRBV29-1
clone size: .
CDR3 protein: CSVDGQTLGYDEQFF
CDR3 DNA: TGCAGCGTTGATGGACAAACCTTGGGTTACGATGAGCAGTTCTTC

D gene: .
J gene: TRBJ1-6
V gene: TRBV7-2
clone size: once
CDR3 protein: CASSLESRSSYNSPLHF
CDR3 DNA: TGTGCCAGCAGCTTAGAATCTCGGAGCTCCTATAATTCACCCCTCCACTTT

D gene: TRBD2
J gene: TRBJ2-3
V gene: TRBV10-1
clone size: .
CDR3 protein: CASSEGLAGGTDTQYF
CDR3 DNA: TGCGCCAGCAGTGAGGGACTAGCGGGAGGCACAGATACGCAGTATTTT

D gene: .
J gene: TRBJ2-1
V gene: TRBV18
clone size: .
CDR3 protein: CASSPPAGYNEQFF
CDR3 DNA: TGTGCCAGCTCACCACCGGCAGGCTACAATGAGCAGTTCTTC

D gene: TRBD1
J gene: TRBJ2-4
V gene: TRBV29-1
clone size: .
CDR3 protein: CSVEQGSIQYF
CDR3 DNA: TGCAGCGTCGAACAGGGGTCCATTCAGTACTTC

D gene: TRBD2
J gene: TRBJ2-2
V gene: TRBV19
clone size: .
CDR3 protein: CASSIAGVENTGELFF
CDR3 DNA: TGTGCCAGTAGTATCGCGGGGGTGGAGAACACCGGGGAGCTGTTTTTT

D gene: .
J gene: TRBJ1-1
V gene: TRBV7-9
clone size: .
CDR3 protein: CASSLAAVNTEAFF
CDR3 DNA: TGTGCCAGCAGCTTAGCGGCAGTTAACACTGAAGCTTTCTTT

D gene: TRBD1
J gene: TRBJ2-1
V gene: TRBV12-5
clone size: .
CDR3 protein: CASGWMTGSDEQFF
CDR3 DNA: TGTGCTAGTGGTTGGATGACAGGGTCGGATGAGCAGTTCTTC

D gene: .
J gene: TRBJ2-1
V gene: TRBV19
clone size: .
CDR3 protein: CASSRQEFYNEQFF
CDR3 DNA: TGTGCCAGTAGTAGACAGGAGTTCTACAATGAGCAGTTCTTC

D gene: TRBD1
J gene: TRBJ1-1
V gene: TRBV10-3
clone size: .
CDR3 protein: CAISQGDTEAFF
CDR3 DNA: TGTGCCATCAGCCAGGGGGACACTGAAGCTTTCTTT

D gene: TRBD1
J gene: TRBJ2-1
V gene: TRBV24-1
clone size: .
CDR3 protein: CATSRDRGLSSYNEQFF
CDR3 DNA: TGTGCCACCAGCCGGGACAGGGGATTGAGCTCCTACAATGAGCAGTTCTTC

D gene: TRBD1
J gene: TRBJ1-2
V gene: TRBV20-1
clone size: .
CDR3 protein: CSAGPTGSYTF
CDR3 DNA: TGCAGTGCTGGTCCGACAGGGAGCTACACCTTC

D gene: .
J gene: TRBJ2-7
V gene: TRBV28
clone size: .
CDR3 protein: CASRTTYEQYF
CDR3 DNA: TGTGCCAGCAGGACTACCTACGAGCAGTACTTC

D gene: .
J gene: TRBJ1-6
V gene: TRBV2
clone size: few
CDR3 protein: CASSEAVTGSNSPLHF
CDR3 DNA: TGTGCCAGCAGTGAAGCGGTTACAGGGAGTAATTCACCCCTCCACTTT

D gene: TRBD2
J gene: TRBJ2-2
V gene: TRBV19
clone size: .
CDR3 protein: CASTQTWGSGRTGELFF
CDR3 DNA: TGTGCCAGTACACAGACTTGGGGTAGCGGGAGGACCGGGGAGCTGTTTTTT

D gene: .
J gene: TRBJ1-2
V gene: TRBV28
clone size: once
CDR3 protein: CASSPPGGLNYGYTF
CDR3 DNA: TGTGCCAGCAGCCCACCGGGGGGATTAAACTATGGCTACACCTTC

D gene: .
J gene: TRBJ1-2
V gene: TRBV4-3
clone size: .
CDR3 protein: CASSQGLQGTYGYTF
CDR3 DNA: TGCGCCAGCAGCCAAGGGTTACAGGGTACCTATGGCTACACCTTC

D gene: TRBD1
J gene: TRBJ1-2
V gene: TRBV10-3
clone size: .
CDR3 protein: CAISEVDRVYGYTF
CDR3 DNA: TGTGCCATCAGTGAGGTCGACAGGGTCTATGGCTACACCTTC

D gene: .
J gene: TRBJ1-1
V gene: TRBV5-1
clone size: .
CDR3 protein: CASSYSRVENDEAFF
CDR3 DNA: TGCGCCAGCAGCTACTCCCGGGTTGAAAATGACGAAGCTTTCTTT

D gene: TRBD1
J gene: TRBJ1-4
V gene: TRBV4-2
clone size: .
CDR3 protein: CASSQETGGHEKLFF
CDR3 DNA: TGTGCCAGCAGCCAAGAAACAGGGGGCCATGAAAAACTGTTTTTT

D gene: .
J gene: TRBJ2-7
V gene: TRBV7-9
clone size: .
CDR3 protein: CASSRSGRGYF
CDR3 DNA: TGTGCCAGCAGCCGAAGCGGCAGGGGGTACTTC

D gene: .
J gene: TRBJ2-7
V gene: TRBV13
clone size: .
CDR3 protein: CASSFRRSSWATPYEQYF
CDR3 DNA: TGTGCCAGCAGCTTTCGACGCTCGTCCTGGGCCACCCCCTACGAGCAGTACTTC

D gene: TRBD1
J gene: TRBJ1-3
V gene: TRBV5-1
clone size: .
CDR3 protein: CASSVSGTGGPDTIYF
CDR3 DNA: TGCGCCAGCAGCGTCTCCGGGACAGGGGGTCCGGACACCATATATTTT

D gene: TRBD2
J gene: TRBJ2-1
V gene: TRBV18
clone size: .
CDR3 protein: CASSPPSLAGGNEQFF
CDR3 DNA: TGTGCCAGCTCACCACCCTCACTAGCGGGAGGCAATGAGCAGTTCTTC

D gene: .
J gene: TRBJ2-4
V gene: TRBV29-1
clone size: .
CDR3 protein: CSVTPGGGQGDIQYF
CDR3 DNA: TGCAGCGTCACCCCCGGGGGGGGACAGGGCGACATTCAGTACTTC

D gene: TRBD1
J gene: TRBJ2-3
V gene: TRBV24-1
clone size: .
CDR3 protein: CATSETGTGDTQYF
CDR3 DNA: TGTGCCACCAGTGAGACAGGGACAGGCGATACGCAGTATTTT

D gene: TRBD1
J gene: TRBJ1-4
V gene: TRBV27
clone size: .
CDR3 protein: CASSRLGTATTNEKLFF
CDR3 DNA: TGTGCCAGCAGTCGCCTTGGGACAGCGACAACTAATGAAAAACTGTTTTTT

D gene: .
J gene: TRBJ2-7
V gene: TRBV7-8
clone size: .
CDR3 protein: CASSFQYEQYF
CDR3 DNA: TGTGCCAGCAGCTTTCAATACGAGCAGTACTTC

D gene: .
J gene: TRBJ1-4
V gene: TRBV12-5
clone size: .
CDR3 protein: CASGLVITSDGEKLFF
CDR3 DNA: TGTGCTAGTGGTTTGGTCATAACGTCAGACGGGGAAAAACTGTTTTTT

D gene: .
J gene: TRBJ2-3
V gene: TRBV15
clone size: .
CDR3 protein: CATNPPAGTDTQYF
CDR3 DNA: TGTGCCACCAACCCTCCCGCGGGAACAGATACGCAGTATTTT

D gene: .
J gene: TRBJ2-1
V gene: TRBV18
clone size: .
CDR3 protein: CASSPPAGPNEQFF
CDR3 DNA: TGTGCCAGCTCACCACCGGCAGGGCCCAATGAGCAGTTCTTC

D gene: TRBD2
J gene: TRBJ2-6
V gene: TRBV18
clone size: few
CDR3 protein: CASSPPGGIRTNSSGANVLTF
CDR3 DNA: TGTGCCAGCTCACCACCGGGGGGGATCCGGACAAACTCGTCTGGGGCCAACGTCCTGACTTTC

D gene: TRBD1
J gene: TRBJ1-1
V gene: TRBV30
clone size: .
CDR3 protein: CAWSDGSGQGNTEAFF
CDR3 DNA: TGTGCCTGGAGCGACGGGTCGGGACAGGGGAACACTGAAGCTTTCTTT